Below, 8 T cell receptor beta chains from the same sample are listed, as sequenced in a study of blood T cell repertoires in COVID-19. Profiled with immunoSEQ multiplex PCR; TCRdb holds only in-frame clones, not every one. The sample contains 140,000 to 150,000 clones, roughly 88% of which appear only once. The sample comprised peripheral blood. These receptors originate from an older man with acute or convalescent COVID-19.

The rearrangement links TRBV5-1 to TRBJ1-2, with 9 bases fitting TRBD1. From germline, CDR1 is SGHRS and CDR2 YFSETQ. V dropped 0 bases and J dropped 6; count of bases not matched to a gene: 18. This CDR3 region has 19 residues. CDR3 amino acids: CASSLAKADRGPQGNGYTF. The DNA of the CDR3 is TGCGCCAGCAGCTTGGCAAAAGCGGACAGGGGCCCTCAGGGGAATGGCTACACCTTC.

CDR3 in amino acids: CASSPSGGTSGRRSYNEQFF. The CDR3 bases are TGTGCCAGCAGCCCCTCCGGGGGTACTAGCGGGAGGAGGTCCTACAATGAGCAGTTCTTC. This chain uses TRBV7-3 with TRBJ2-1; 12 nucleotides match TRBD2. The germline gives CDR1 SGHTA, CDR2 FQGTGA. This CDR3 comprises 20 residues. Trimming cost V 5 bases and J 1 base; bases outside gene matches: 15.

DNA for the CDR3: TGTGCCACCAGCAGAGATAAGGGACTAGCTGCAGATACGCAGTATTTT. It encodes CATSRDKGLAADTQYF. V is TRBV15 and J is TRBJ2-3; TRBD2 aligns across 9 bases. The CDR3 extends over 16 amino acids. Trimming removed 0 bases from V and 4 bases from J; junction bases left unmatched: 5. Germline V gene data show CDR1 as LNHNV and CDR2 as YYDKDF (reference sequence).

The gene calls are TRBV5-4 and TRBJ2-5, with 7 bases that match TRBD2. The CDR3 length is 15 residues. Germline V gene lookup returns CDR1 SGHNT and CDR2 YYREEE (reference sequence). V dropped 2 bases and J dropped 4; count of bases not matched to a gene: 8. CDR3: CASSFRGEDPETQYF. The CDR3 DNA follows: TGTGCCAGCAGCTTCCGGGGGGAAGACCCAGAGACCCAGTACTTC.

This sequence joins TRBV19 and TRBJ2-3; TRBD2 agrees at 8 bases. The germline V gene has CDR1 LNHDA and CDR2 SQIVND (reference sequence). The CDR3 runs to 17 residues. V dropped 5 bases and J dropped 2; count of bases not matched to a gene: 12. CDR3 DNA: TGTGCCAGTAGTTCGACCCCTACTAGCGGAAACACAGATACGCAGTATTTT. Amino acid sequence: CASSSTPTSGNTDTQYF.

CDR3 sequence: CATSRDPRDRGNQPQHF. For the CDR3, the DNA is TGTGCCACCAGCAGAGATCCCCGGGACAGGGGTAATCAGCCCCAGCATTTT. This sequence joins TRBV15 and TRBJ1-5; 10 nucleotides agree with TRBD1. V dropped 0 bases and J dropped 4; count of bases not matched to a gene: 6. This CDR3 has 17 residues. The V gene's germline CDR1 is LNHNV and CDR2 YYDKDF (reference sequence).

V is TRBV11-2 and J is TRBJ1-1, with D unclear. This CDR3 contains 11 residues. Germline V gene lookup returns CDR1 SGHAT and CDR2 FQNNGV. Trimming took 1 base from V and 7 from J, leaving 4 bases between them. For the CDR3, the DNA is TGTGCCAGCAGCTTAGCCGTTGAAGCTTTCTTT. Protein product: CASSLAVEAFF. The complete variable domain, with remaining parts taken from reference TRBV11-2 and TRBJ1-1, reads EAGVAQSPRYKIIEKRQSVAFWCNPISGHATLYWYQQILGQGPKLLIQFQNNGVVDDSQLPKDRFSAERLKGVDSTLKIQPAKLEDSAVYLCASSLAVEAFFGQGTRLTVV.

This sequence joins TRBV29-1 and TRBJ1-2; 9 positions match TRBD1. Unmatched junction bases numbered 6, after V lost 5 bases and J lost 5 bases. CDR1 and CDR2 from the germline V gene are SQVTM and ANQGSEA. This CDR3 has 13 residues. CDR3 sequence reads: CSVWAGQGYGYTF. The CDR3 bases are TGCAGCGTTTGGGCGGGACAGGGATATGGCTACACCTTC.